This T cell receptor (beta chain) is drawn from a study of CD8 T cell repertoires and HIV-1 epitope variants (dated by TCRdb to 2018 to 2021). Study-wide context: Twenty-five peptides representing autologous and known Gag and Nef epitope variants were each used to stimulate T cells in separate culture wells. The control conditions were a CMV, EBV and flu peptide pool, the Ebola AY9 epitope as a negative control, and a well with no peptide. Tested epitopes included three Gag epitope families and Nef HW9 and YT9. Using the EasySep Human T Cell Enrichment Kit, T cells were enriched and then co-cultured with an equal number of autologous T cell-negative cells acting as antigen-presenting cells. For 10 days the cultures were kept in IMDM with gentamicin, and on days 3 and 7 half of the media was changed with IL-2, IL-7 and IL-15 added. An aliquot of 1M T cells was set aside as an uncultured baseline condition, separate from the 80 or so T cell cultures. A total of 83 T cell cultures were run, with each culture condition done in triplicate except for one peptide, which was done in duplicate. General study outcomes and caveats: The study identified roughly 9 antigen-specific TCR beta clonotypes, more than five of which appeared to be cross-reactive for autologous or known escape epitope variants. The assay identified only TCR beta chains and indicated proliferation to antigen, not T cell function or cytokine profile. About 5 clonotypes recognized the Nef KF9 family and one the HW9 family, with no responses to the TAALDMSHF plasma variant.

The CDR3 goes from the cysteine to the phenylalanine over 16 residues. The retained sequence is limited to the CDR3, 48 bases, with the frame set at the first base. The germline V gene (reference sequence) gives CDR1 as SGHNT and CDR2 as YYREEE. From V the trimming removes 1 base and from J it removes 7 bases, while the gene matches leave 12 bases of the junction unaccounted for. The EasySep Human CD8+ T Cell Enrichment Kit was used on day 10 to isolate CD8+ T cells from every culture. As concerns this clone: No cognate antigen has been identified for it. One base away there is no much larger clone; base qualities are not given.

TCR beta CDR3 regions were sequenced at survey depth on the immunoSEQ platform. The QIAamp DNA micro kit was used to extract genomic DNA from every cultured and uncultured CD8+ T cell population. The paper's data handling went like this. Samples with fewer than 5,000 productive reads were excluded, resulting in the removal of about 6% of the roughly 75 HIV peptide-stimulated cultures. Sequences were trimmed to CDR3 by a MANAFEST web app, and nonproductive sequences, CDR3s under 5 amino acids, and sequences not starting with C or ending with F/W were removed. For a clonotype to count as antigen-specific, the clonotype had to expand relative to the no-peptide control in at least 2 of 3 replicates at FDR 0.01, and only within one epitope family. A specific clonotype also had to show a frequency at least fivefold higher than in wells stimulated with peptides from other epitope families. Here the immuneACCESS table is served through TCRdb, limited to in-frame sequences with V and J called. Missing clones are a known gap in these copies; in checked studies unresolved V genes cover under half, and the rest lacks a known reason. V and J calls plus clone size are reproduced from that table; the DNA served to infer D and trimming. The sample records 3,000 or so clones, about 70% of which are singletons. Roughly 42% of the sample is taken by the ten largest.

Sequenced input: cultured CD8+ T cells derived from PBMCs. The TCR was taken from a male donor with HIV. The chain is encoded by TRBV5-4 joined to TRBJ2-7, with 9 middle bases fitting TRBD2. The CDR3 reads CASSLPLEGGGGEQYF. The DNA is TGTGCCAGCAGCTTGCCCCTCGAAGGCGGGGGGGGTGAGCAGTACTTC.